The present T cell receptor beta chain was sequenced within a study of blood T cell repertoires in COVID-19. Per the study methods: Estimates of nucleated cell counts were drawn from the amplification of reference gene primers. The assay was immunoSEQ multiplex PCR, and TCRdb's table has in-frame clones only and misses some. V, J and clone size are those of that table, while D and trimming were read from the DNA. The sample has approximately 400,000 clones; 88% are singletons. The CDR3 spans 15 residues. The V end was cut by 1 base, the J end by 3 bases, with 10 bases between. Germline V gene lookup returns CDR1 SGDLS and CDR2 YYNGEE.

The source of this sequence is a woman aged 18 to 35 who had recovered from COVID-19. The V gene is TRBV9, the J gene TRBJ2-2; D is unresolved. Sequencing input: PBMCs or T cells enriched from blood (not recorded which). The DNA of the CDR3 is TGTGCCAGCAGCGTATGGCATGTGGACACCGGGGAGCTGTTTTTT. It codes for CASSVWHVDTGELFF.